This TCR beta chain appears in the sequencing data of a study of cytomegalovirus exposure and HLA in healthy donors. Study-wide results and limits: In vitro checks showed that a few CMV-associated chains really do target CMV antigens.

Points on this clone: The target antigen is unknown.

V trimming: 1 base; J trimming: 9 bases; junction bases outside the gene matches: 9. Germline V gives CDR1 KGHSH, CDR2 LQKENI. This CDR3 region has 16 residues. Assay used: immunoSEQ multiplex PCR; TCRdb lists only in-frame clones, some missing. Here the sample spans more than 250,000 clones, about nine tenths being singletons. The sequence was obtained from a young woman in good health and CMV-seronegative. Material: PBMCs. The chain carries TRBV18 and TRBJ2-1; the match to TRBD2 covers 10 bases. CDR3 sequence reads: CASSPRRVAGGSEQFF. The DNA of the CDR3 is TGTGCCAGCTCACCACGGAGAGTAGCGGGAGGATCTGAGCAGTTCTTC.